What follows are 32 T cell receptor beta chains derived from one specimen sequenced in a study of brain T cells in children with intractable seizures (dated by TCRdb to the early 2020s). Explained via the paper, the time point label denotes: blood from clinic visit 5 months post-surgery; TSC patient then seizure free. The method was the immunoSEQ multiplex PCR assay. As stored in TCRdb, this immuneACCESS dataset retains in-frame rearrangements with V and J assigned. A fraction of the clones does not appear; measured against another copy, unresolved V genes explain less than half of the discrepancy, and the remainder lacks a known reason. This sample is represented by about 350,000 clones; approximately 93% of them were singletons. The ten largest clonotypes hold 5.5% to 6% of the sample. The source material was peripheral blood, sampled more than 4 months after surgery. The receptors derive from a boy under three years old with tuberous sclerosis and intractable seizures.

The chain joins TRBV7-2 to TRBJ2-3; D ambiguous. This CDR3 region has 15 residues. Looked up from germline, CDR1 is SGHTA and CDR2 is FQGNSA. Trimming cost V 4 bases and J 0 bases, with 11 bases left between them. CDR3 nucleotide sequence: TGTGCCAGCAGCTCCTCCGGGTCGAGCACAGATACGCAGTATTTT. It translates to CASSSSGSSTDTQYF.

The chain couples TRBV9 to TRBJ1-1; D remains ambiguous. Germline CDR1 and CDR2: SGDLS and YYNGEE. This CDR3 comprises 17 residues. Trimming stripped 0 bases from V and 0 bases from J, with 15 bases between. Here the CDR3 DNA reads TGTGCCAGCAGCGTAGCTAGAGGGCGGATGGTGAACACTGAAGCTTTCTTT. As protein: CASSVARGRMVNTEAFF.

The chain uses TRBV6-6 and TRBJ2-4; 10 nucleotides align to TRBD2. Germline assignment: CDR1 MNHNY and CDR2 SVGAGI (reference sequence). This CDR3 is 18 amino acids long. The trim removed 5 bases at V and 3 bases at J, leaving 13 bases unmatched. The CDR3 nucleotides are TGTGCCAGCAGTCCCCGCCACTCCGGGACTAGCGTCAAAAACATTCAGTACTTC. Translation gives CASSPRHSGTSVKNIQYF.

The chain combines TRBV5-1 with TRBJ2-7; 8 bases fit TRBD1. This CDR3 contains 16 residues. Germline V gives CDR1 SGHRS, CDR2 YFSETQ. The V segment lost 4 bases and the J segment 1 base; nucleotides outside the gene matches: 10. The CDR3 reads CASSPNPDRASYEQYF. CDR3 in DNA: TGCGCCAGCAGCCCAAACCCGGACAGGGCATCCTACGAGCAGTACTTC.

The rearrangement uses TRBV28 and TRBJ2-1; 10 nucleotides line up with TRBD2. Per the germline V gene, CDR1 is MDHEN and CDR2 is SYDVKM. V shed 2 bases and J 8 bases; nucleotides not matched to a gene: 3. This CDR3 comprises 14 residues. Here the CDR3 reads CASSLGLAGDEQFF. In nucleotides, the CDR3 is TGTGCCAGCAGTTTAGGTCTAGCGGGAGATGAGCAGTTCTTC. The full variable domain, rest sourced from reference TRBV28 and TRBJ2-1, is DVKVTQSSRYLVKRTGEKVFLECVQDMDHENMFWYRQDPGLGLRLIYFSYDVKMKEKGDIPEGYSVSREKKERFSLILESASTNQTSMYLCASSLGLAGDEQFFGPGTRLTVL.

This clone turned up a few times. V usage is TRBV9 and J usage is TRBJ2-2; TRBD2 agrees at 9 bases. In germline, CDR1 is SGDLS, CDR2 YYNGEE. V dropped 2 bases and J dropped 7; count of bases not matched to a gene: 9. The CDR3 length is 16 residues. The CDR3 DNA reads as TGTGCCAGCAGCGTGAATCGCGGGGGGGCCGGCGGGGAGCTGTTTTTT. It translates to CASSVNRGGAGGELFF.

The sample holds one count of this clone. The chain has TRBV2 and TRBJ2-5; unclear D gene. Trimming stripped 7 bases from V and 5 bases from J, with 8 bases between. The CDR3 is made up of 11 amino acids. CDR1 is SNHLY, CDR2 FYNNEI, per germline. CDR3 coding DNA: TGTGCCAGCAAGGTGGGGGAGACCCAGTACTTC. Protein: CASKVGETQYF.

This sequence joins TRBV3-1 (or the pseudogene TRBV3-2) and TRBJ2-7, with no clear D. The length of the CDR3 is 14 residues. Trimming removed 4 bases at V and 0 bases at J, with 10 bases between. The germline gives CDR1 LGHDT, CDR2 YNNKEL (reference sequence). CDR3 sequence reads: CASSPRTGSYEQYF. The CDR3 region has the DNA TGTGCCAGCAGCCCACGGACCGGCTCCTACGAGCAGTACTTC.

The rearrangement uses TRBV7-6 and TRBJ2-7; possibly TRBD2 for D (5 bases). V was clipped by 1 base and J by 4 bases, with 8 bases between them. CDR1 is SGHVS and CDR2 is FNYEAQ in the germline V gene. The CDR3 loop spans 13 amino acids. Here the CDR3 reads CASSLVPGYEQYF. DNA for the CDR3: TGTGCCAGCAGCTTAGTGCCGGGGTACGAGCAGTACTTC.

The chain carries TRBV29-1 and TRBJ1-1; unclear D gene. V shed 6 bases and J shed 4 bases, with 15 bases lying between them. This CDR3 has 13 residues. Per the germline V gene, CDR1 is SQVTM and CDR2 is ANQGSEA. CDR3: CSVLGLRSTEAFF. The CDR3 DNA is TGCAGCGTGTTGGGGTTGAGAAGCACTGAAGCTTTCTTT.

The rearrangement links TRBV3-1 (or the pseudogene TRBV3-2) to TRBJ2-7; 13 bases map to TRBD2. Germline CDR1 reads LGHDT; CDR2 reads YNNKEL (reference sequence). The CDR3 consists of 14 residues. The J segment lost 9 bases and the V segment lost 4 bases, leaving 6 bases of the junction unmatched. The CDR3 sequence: CASSRTSGGAGQYF. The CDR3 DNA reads TGTGCCAGCAGCCGAACTAGCGGGGGGGCCGGGCAGTACTTC.

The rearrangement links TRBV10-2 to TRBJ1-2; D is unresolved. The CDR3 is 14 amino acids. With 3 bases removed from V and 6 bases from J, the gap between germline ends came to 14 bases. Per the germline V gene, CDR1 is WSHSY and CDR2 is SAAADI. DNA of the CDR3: TGCGCCAGCAGTGACGACAATTCGGTGGATGGCTACACCTTC. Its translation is CASSDDNSVDGYTF.

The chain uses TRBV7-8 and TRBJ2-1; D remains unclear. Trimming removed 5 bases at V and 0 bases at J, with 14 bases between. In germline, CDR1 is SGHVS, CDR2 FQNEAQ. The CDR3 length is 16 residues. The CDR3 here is CASSPNLDFSYNEQFF. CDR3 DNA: TGTGCCAGCAGCCCGAACCTAGACTTCTCCTACAATGAGCAGTTCTTC.

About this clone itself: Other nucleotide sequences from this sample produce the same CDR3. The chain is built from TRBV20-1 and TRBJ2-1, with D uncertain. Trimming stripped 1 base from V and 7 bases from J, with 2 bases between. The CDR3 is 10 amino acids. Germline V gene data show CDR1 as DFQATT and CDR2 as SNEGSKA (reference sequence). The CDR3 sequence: CSARANEQFF. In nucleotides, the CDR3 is TGCAGTGCTAGAGCGAATGAGCAGTTCTTC.

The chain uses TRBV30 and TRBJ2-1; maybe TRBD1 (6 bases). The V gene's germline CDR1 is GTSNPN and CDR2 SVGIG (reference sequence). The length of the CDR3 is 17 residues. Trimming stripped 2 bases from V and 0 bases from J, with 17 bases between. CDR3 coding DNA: TGTGCCTGGAGTCAGAGGGTCAGGGGTCGCTCCTACAATGAGCAGTTCTTC. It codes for CAWSQRVRGRSYNEQFF.

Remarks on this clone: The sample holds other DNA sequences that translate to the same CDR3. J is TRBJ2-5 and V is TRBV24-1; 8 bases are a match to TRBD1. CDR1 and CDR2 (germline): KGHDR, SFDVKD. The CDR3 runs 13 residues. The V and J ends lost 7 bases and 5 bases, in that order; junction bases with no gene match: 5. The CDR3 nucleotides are TGTGCCACCAGAGGGACAGGAAGTGAGACCCAGTACTTC. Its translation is CATRGTGSETQYF.

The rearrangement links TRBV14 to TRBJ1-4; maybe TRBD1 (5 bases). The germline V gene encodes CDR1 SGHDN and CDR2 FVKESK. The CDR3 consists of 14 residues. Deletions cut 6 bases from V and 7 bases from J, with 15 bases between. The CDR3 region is CASRSGWGSEKLFF. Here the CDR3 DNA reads TGTGCCAGCAGAAGCGGATGGGGCAGTGAAAAACTGTTTTTT.

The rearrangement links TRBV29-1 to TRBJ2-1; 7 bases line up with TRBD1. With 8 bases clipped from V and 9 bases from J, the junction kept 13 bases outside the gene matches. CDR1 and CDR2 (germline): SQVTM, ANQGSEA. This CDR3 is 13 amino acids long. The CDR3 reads CSLKTGLTGEQFF. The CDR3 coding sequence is TGCAGCCTAAAGACAGGGCTGACCGGTGAGCAGTTCTTC.

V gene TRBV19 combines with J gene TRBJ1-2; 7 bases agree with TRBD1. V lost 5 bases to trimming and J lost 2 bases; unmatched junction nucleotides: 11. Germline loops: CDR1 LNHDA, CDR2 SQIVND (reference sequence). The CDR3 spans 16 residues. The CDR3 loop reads CASSSSRDSRNYGYTF. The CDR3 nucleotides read TGTGCCAGTAGTTCTTCAAGGGACAGTAGAAACTATGGCTACACCTTC.

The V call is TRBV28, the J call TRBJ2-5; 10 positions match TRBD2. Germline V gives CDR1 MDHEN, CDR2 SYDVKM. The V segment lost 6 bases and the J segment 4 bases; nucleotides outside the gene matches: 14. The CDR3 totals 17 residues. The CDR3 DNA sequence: TGTGCCAGCAGGAGATCCCAGCTAGCGGGAGCTAGAGAGACCCAGTACTTC. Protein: CASRRSQLAGARETQYF.

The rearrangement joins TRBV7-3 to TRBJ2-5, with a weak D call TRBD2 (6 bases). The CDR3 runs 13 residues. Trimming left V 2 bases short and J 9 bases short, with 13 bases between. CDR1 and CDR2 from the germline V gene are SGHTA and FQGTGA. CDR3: CASSLHVTGAQYF. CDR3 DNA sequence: TGTGCCAGCAGCTTACATGTTACGGGGGCCCAGTACTTC.

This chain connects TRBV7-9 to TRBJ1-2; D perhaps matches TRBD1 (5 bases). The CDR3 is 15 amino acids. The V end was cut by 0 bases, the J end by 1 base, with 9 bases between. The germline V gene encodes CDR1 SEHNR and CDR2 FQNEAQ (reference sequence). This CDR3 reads CASSLAPGNNYGYTF. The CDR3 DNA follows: TGTGCCAGCAGCTTAGCCCCAGGGAATAACTATGGCTACACCTTC.

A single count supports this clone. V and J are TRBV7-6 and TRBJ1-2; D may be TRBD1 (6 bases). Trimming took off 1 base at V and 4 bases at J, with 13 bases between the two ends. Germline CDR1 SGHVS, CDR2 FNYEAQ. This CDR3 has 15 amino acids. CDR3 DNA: TGTGCCAGCAGCTTAGAGGCCGCAGGGGCCTATGGCTACACCTTC. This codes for CASSLEAAGAYGYTF.

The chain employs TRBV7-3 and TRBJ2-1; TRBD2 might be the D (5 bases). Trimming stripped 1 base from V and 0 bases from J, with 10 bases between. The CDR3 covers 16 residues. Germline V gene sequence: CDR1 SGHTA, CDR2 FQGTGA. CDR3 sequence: CASSLSVGSSYNEQFF. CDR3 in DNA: TGTGCCAGCAGCTTAAGTGTGGGGAGCTCCTACAATGAGCAGTTCTTC.

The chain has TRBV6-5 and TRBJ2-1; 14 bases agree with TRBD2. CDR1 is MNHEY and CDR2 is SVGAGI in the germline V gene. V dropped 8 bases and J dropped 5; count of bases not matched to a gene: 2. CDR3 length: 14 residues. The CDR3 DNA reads TGTGCCAGCTGGGGACTAGCGGGGGACAATGAGCAGTTCTTC. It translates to CASWGLAGDNEQFF.

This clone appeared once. The CDR3, as DNA: TGCGCCAGCAGCCAAGTGGGACAGGGAAACTATGGCTACACCTTC. It codes for CASSQVGQGNYGYTF. J is TRBJ1-2 and V is TRBV4-1; 9 nucleotides align to TRBD1. The CDR3 totals 15 residues. The germline CDR1 and CDR2 sequences are MGHRA and YSYEKL. Unmatched junction bases numbered 2, after V lost 1 base and J lost 2 bases.

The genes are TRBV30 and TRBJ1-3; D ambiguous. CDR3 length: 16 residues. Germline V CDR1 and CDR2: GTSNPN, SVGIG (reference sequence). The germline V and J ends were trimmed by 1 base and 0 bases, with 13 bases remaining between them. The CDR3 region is CAWSGEGKSSGNTIYF. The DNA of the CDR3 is TGTGCCTGGAGTGGAGAAGGAAAGAGCTCTGGAAACACCATATATTTT.

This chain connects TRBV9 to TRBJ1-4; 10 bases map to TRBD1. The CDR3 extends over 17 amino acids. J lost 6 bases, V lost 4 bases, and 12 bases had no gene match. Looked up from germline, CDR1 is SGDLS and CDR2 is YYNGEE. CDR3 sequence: CASSFRDRGRGDEKLFF. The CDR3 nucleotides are TGTGCCAGCAGCTTCCGCGACAGGGGGCGTGGGGATGAAAAACTGTTTTTT.

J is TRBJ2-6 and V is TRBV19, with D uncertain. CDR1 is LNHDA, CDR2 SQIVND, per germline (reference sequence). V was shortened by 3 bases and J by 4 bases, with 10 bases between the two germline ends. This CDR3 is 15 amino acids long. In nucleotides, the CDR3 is TGTGCCAGTAGTATGTTCGTCTCCGGGGCCAACGTCCTGACTTTC. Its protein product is CASSMFVSGANVLTF.

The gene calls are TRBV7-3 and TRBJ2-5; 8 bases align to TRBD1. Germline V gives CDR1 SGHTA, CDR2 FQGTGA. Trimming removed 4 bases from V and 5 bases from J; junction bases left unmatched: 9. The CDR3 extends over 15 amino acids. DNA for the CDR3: TGTGCCAGCAGCTCCTACGGAGGACAGGGTGAGACCCAGTACTTC. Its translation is CASSSYGGQGETQYF.

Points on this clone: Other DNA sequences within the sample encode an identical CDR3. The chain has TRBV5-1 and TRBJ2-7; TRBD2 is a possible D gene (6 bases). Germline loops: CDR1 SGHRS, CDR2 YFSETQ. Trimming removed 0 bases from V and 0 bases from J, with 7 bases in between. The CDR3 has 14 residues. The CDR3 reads CASSLGLDSYEQYF. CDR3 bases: TGCGCCAGCAGCTTGGGACTAGACTCCTACGAGCAGTACTTC.

The DNA for the CDR3 is TGTGCCAGCTCACGACAGGGGGAAGGTGAAAAACTGTTTTTT. It translates to CASSRQGEGEKLFF. V gene TRBV18 combines with J gene TRBJ1-4; 9 bases are a match to TRBD1. V was clipped by 4 bases and J by 7 bases; unmatched bases: 4. Germline CDR1 and CDR2: KGHSH and LQKENI. The CDR3 runs 14 residues.